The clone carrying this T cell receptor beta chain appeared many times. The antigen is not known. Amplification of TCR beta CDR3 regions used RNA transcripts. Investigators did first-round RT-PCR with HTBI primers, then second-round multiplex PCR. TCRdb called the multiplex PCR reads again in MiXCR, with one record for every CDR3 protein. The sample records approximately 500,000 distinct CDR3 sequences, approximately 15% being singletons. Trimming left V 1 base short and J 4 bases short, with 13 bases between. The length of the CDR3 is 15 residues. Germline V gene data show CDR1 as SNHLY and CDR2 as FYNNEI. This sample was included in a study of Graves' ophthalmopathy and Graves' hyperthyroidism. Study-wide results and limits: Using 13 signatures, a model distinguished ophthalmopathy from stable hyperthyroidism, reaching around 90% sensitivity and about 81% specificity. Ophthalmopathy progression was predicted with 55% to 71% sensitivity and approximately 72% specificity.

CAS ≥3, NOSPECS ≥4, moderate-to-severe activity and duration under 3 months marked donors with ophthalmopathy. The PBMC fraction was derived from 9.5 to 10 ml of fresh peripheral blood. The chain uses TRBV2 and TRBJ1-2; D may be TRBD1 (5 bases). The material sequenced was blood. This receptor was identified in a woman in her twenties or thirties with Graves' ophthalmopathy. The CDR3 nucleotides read TGTGCCAGCAGTGAAGAGGGACTCGTGGGCTATGGCTACACCTTC. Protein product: CASSEEGLVGYGYTF. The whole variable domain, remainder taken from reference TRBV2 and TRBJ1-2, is EPEVTQTPSHQVTQMGQEVILRCVPISNHLYFYWYRQILGQKVEFLVSFYNNEISEKSEIFDDQFSVERPDGSNFTLKIRSTKLEDSAMYFCASSEEGLVGYGYTFGSGTRLTVV.